The rows below give T cell receptor beta chains drawn from one sample of a study of cytotoxic CD8 clonotypes in ibrutinib-treated CLL. Sequencing was performed with immunoSEQ multiplex PCR; in TCRdb, only in-frame clones are kept and a portion is missing. The sample shows roughly 24,000 clones, about 70% of them seen only once. The sample was PBMCs, taken after 24 months of ibrutinib treatment. The receptor source for this set is a human donor with chronic lymphocytic leukemia. Each CDR3 is given with its conserved first and last residue. Each record gives: J gene, clone size, CDR3 length, V gene, D gene, CDR3 DNA, CDR3 protein. A D gene is named only where the DNA matches it firmly. The listing skips clone size in some rows; elsewhere it reads once, few, many or a size class.

>TRBJ2-1|.|12|TRBV6-1|.
TGTGCCAGCAGTGAACGGAGGAATGAGCAGTTCTTC
CASSERRNEQFF
>TRBJ1-1|few|16|TRBV5-1|.
TGCGCCAGCAGCTTGGGTGGAAGGGAGATGAACACTGAAGCTTTCTTT
CASSLGGREMNTEAFF
>TRBJ1-2|.|14|TRBV11-2|.
TGTGCCAGCAGTGAATCCAAGCATAACTATGGCTACACCTTC
CASSESKHNYGYTF
>TRBJ1-1|.|14|TRBV10-3|.
TGTGCCATCAGGACCGTAAGGGGGAGCACTGAAGCTTTCTTT
CAIRTVRGSTEAFF
>TRBJ2-6|.|17|TRBV25-1|TRBD2
TGTGCCAGCAGTGAATATGGGGGGGGCTCTGGGGCCAACGTCCTGACTTTC
CASSEYGGGSGANVLTF
>TRBJ2-7|.|17|TRBV7-9|.
TGTGCCAGCAGCTTAGCCTCCTTTGGGGATAGCTCCTACGAGCAGTACTTC
CASSLASFGDSSYEQYF
>TRBJ2-2|.|13|TRBV5-4|.
TGTGCCAGCAGCTCAGGGGAATCGGGGGAGCTGTTTTTT
CASSSGESGELFF
>TRBJ1-2|few|11|TRBV19|.
TGTGCCAGTAGTATGGGACTACGATACACCTTC
CASSMGLRYTF
>TRBJ2-3|.|15|TRBV5-6|.
TGTGCCAGCAGCTTGATAGAGATCATGGGAGATACGCAGTATTTT
CASSLIEIMGDTQYF
>TRBJ1-2|few|13|TRBV19|.
TGTGCCAGTATATCAGGGCGCTTCGGTGGCTACACCTTC
CASISGRFGGYTF
>TRBJ1-2|.|17|TRBV5-1|.
TGCGCCAGCAGCTTGGCCTTAGAAGACCCTCGAACGGGTGGCTACACCTTC
CASSLALEDPRTGGYTF
>TRBJ2-3|.|17|TRBV13|.
TGTGCCAGCAAGCCAATTACCGGGACGTTTAATTGGGGGACGCAGTATTTT
CASKPITGTFNWGTQYF
>TRBJ2-7|few|13|TRBV29-1|TRBD1
TGCAGCGTACCTGGGACAGGGGGCGCGGAGCAGTACTTC
CSVPGTGGAEQYF
>TRBJ1-1|.|15|TRBV6-1|.
TGTGCCAGCAGTGACCTGGGACTGGTAAACACTGAAGCTTTCTTT
CASSDLGLVNTEAFF
>TRBJ1-1|once|16|TRBV5-4|.
TGTGCCAGCAGCTCTGGGGGAGGACGGTCGAACACTGAAGCTTTCTTT
CASSSGGGRSNTEAFF
>TRBJ2-1|.|17|TRBV7-8|TRBD2
TGTGCCAGCAGCTTAGGCGCTAGCGGGGGGCCTCTCAATGAGCAGTTCTTC
CASSLGASGGPLNEQFF
>TRBJ2-3|.|15|TRBV19|TRBD1
TGTGCCAGTAGTAGCAGGGACAGGGGCACAGATACGCAGTATTTT
CASSSRDRGTDTQYF
>TRBJ2-7|medium-sized|15|TRBV5-1|TRBD1
TGCGCCAGCAGCTTGGAGGGCAGGGGGCTCGACGAGCAGTACTTC
CASSLEGRGLDEQYF
>TRBJ1-1|.|14|TRBV5-4|.
TGTGCCAGCAGCTTGGCCAGGGGCCAGTTGGAGGCTTTCTTT
CASSLARGQLEAFF
>TRBJ2-7|many|12|TRBV6-1|.
TGTGCCAGCAGTGAACCGACCTACGAGCAGTACTTC
CASSEPTYEQYF
>TRBJ1-1|.|13|TRBV19|.
TGTGCCACCACGACGGCCGCGAACACTGAAGCTTTCTTT
CATTTAANTEAFF
>TRBJ1-6|.|14|TRBV27|.
TGTGCCAGCAGACCCCGAGGGGGGGAATCACCCCTCCACTTT
CASRPRGGESPLHF
>TRBJ1-1|.|12|TRBV11-2|.
TGTGCCAGCAGCTTCGGGCAAGTTGAAGCTTTCTTT
CASSFGQVEAFF
>TRBJ2-7|.|13|TRBV11-2|.
TGTGCCAGCAGCTTAGGGGCTAACTACGAGCAGTACTTC
CASSLGANYEQYF
>TRBJ2-3|.|14|TRBV5-1|.
TGCGCCAGCAGCTTGAATCCTACGACAGATACGCAGTATTTC
CASSLNPTTDTQYF
>TRBJ2-2|.|16|TRBV9|TRBD1
TGTGCCAGCAGCGATAGACAGGGGGCTGGCACCGGGGAGCTGTTTTTT
CASSDRQGAGTGELFF
>TRBJ2-3|once|17|TRBV5-1|TRBD2
TGCGCCAGCAGCCTAACGGGACTAGCGGGGAGCACAGATACGCAGTATTTT
CASSLTGLAGSTDTQYF
>TRBJ2-6|.|17|TRBV11-2|.
TGTGCCAGCAGCCCCAGGGTCGGAGCGCCTGGGGCCAACGTCCTGACTTTC
CASSPRVGAPGANVLTF